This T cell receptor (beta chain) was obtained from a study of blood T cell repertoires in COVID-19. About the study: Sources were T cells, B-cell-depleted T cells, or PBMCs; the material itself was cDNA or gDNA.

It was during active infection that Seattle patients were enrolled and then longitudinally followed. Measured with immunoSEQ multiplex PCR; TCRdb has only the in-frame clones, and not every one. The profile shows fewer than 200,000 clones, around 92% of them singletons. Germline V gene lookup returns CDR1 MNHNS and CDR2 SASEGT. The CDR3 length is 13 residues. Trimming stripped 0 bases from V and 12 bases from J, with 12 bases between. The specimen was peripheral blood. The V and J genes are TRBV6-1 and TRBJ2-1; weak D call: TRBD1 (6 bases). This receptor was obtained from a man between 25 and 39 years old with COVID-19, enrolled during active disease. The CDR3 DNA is TGTGCCAGCAGTGAAGCGGGGGCTTGGGGGCAGTTCTTC. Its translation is CASSEAGAWGQFF.